One sample yielded the 3 T cell receptor beta chains listed below, sequenced in a study of T cells in localized non-small cell lung cancer. Using immunoSEQ multiplex PCR, the repertoire was profiled, and TCRdb retains in-frame clones only, with some absent. The table has about 53,000 clones, around four fifths seen once; the top ten hold approximately 17%. Sequencing was performed on peripheral blood mononuclear cells, taken before any cancer treatment. These receptors were obtained from a man aged 40-75 years with stage III lung adenocarcinoma.

On this clone itself: A junction boundary mismatches the germline segment, possibly from a read error. The V gene is TRBV4-3, the J gene TRBJ2-5, with 8 bases identical to TRBD2. This CDR3 is 15 amino acids long. Per germline, CDR1 LGHNA and CDR2 YSLEER. The CDR3 loop is CASTQDRAAGGTQYF. DNA of the CDR3: TGCGCCAGCACCCAAGACCGGGCCGCGGGGGGGACCCAGTACTTC.

There are a few counts of this clone. J is TRBJ1-3 and V is TRBV13, with 7 bases identical to TRBD1. Germline values: CDR1 PRHDT, CDR2 FYEKMQ (reference sequence). This CDR3 spans 13 amino acids. V gave up 8 bases and J gave up 2 bases; unmatched junction bases: 3. CDR3 residues: CASPTGAGNTIYF. The CDR3 coding sequence is TGTGCCAGCCCTACAGGGGCTGGAAACACCATATATTTT.

This rearrangement joins TRBV14 to TRBJ2-5, with 9 bases lining up with TRBD2. This CDR3 contains 17 residues. Trimming took 3 bases from V and 4 from J; bases not matched to a gene: 12. Germline V gene lookup returns CDR1 SGHDN and CDR2 FVKESK. CDR3 nucleotides: TGTGCCAGCAGCCATGGGGTTCGGCGACTAGCGGCAGAGACCCAGTACTTC. Its translation is CASSHGVRRLAAETQYF.